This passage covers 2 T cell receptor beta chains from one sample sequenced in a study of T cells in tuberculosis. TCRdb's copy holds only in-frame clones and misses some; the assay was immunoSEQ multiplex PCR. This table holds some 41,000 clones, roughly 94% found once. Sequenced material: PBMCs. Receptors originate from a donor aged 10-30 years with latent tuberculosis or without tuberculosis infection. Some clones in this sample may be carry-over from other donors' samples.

In nucleotides, the CDR3 is TGTGCCAGCAGCGTAGAGCAGGGGCCGGAAAACACTGAAGCTTTCTTT. This gives the protein CASSVEQGPENTEAFF. The chain carries TRBV9 and TRBJ1-1, with D possibly matching TRBD1 (6 bases). The germline V gene encodes CDR1 SGDLS and CDR2 YYNGEE. V was shortened by 0 bases and J by 2 bases, with 14 bases between the two germline ends. The CDR3 totals 16 residues.

CDR3: CASSLPGLNRNEQFF. CDR3 bases: TGTGCCAGCAGTCTACCGGGACTGAACAGGAATGAGCAGTTCTTC. The chain recombines TRBV28 with TRBJ2-1; D possibly corresponds to TRBD2 (6 bases). The CDR3 runs to 15 residues. V lost 5 bases, J lost 7 bases, and 18 bases lay in between. Germline CDR1 MDHEN, CDR2 SYDVKM.